This T cell receptor (beta chain) was sequenced in a study of T-cell reconstitution after alpha-beta-depleted transplantation in children. Unique molecular identifiers tagged the TCRbeta library. TCRdb re-called the PCR reads through MiXCR, storing one row per CDR3 protein. The table records about half a million distinct CDR3 sequences, about an eighth of them present only once. This clonotype was found a few times. CDR1 is SNHLY and CDR2 is FYNNEI in the germline V gene. Trimming cost V 4 bases and J 5 bases, with 17 bases left between them. This CDR3 is 15 amino acids long. The V gene is TRBV2, the J gene TRBJ1-2, with D possibly matching TRBD1 (6 bases). This material consisted of PBMCs from the stem cell graft donor, taken from the stem cell graft. This TCR was recovered from a human donor who donated a stem cell graft to a child with combined immunodeficiency. The DNA of the CDR3 is TGTGCCAGCAGTGGTCGTAACCAGGGGTTTTATGGCTACACCTTC. This encodes CASSGRNQGFYGYTF.